This T cell receptor beta chain was captured in a study of shared clonotypes between healthy human individuals. About the research overall: Ranging from 18 to 49 in age, donors were two women and a few men. Whole-study findings and limits: Generation of non-shared clonotypes was less probable than generation of clonotypes shared by all four donors.

Deep-level settings were used for running the assay. Profiled with immunoSEQ multiplex PCR; TCRdb holds only in-frame clones, not every one. The sample holds 2 million to 3 million clones, over 85% seen once. This clone was seen more than once but under ten times. Its antigen is not identified. The CDR3 has 15 residues. Germline values: CDR1 SGHRS, CDR2 YFSETQ. V lost 4 bases and J lost 7, with 15 bases in between. The receptor comes from a man aged 18 to 29 in good health. Some clones in this sample may be carry-over from other donors' samples. The source material was naive CD4+ T cells from PBMCs. The subset was: CD45RA+ positively selected. The chain is built from TRBV5-1 and TRBJ2-6; D is tentatively TRBD1 or TRBD2 (5 bases each). CDR3 sequence: CASSPGTQRANVLTF. CDR3 in DNA: TGCGCCAGCAGCCCCGGGACGCAGCGAGCCAACGTCCTGACTTTC.